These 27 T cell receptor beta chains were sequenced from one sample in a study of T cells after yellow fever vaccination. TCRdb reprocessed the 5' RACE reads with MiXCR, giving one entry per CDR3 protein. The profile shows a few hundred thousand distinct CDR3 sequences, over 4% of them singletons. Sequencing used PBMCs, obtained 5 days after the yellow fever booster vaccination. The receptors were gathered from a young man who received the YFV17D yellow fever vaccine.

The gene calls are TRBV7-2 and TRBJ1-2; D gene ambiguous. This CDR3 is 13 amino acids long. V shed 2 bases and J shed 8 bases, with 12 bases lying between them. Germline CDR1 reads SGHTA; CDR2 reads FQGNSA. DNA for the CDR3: TGTGCCAGCAGCTTATCCCCCTACGGGGGCTACACCTTC. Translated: CASSLSPYGGYTF.

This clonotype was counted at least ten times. The CDR3 nucleotides are TGTGCCACCAGTGATGGGACAGGGGCCATCGGGGCCGGGGAGCTGTTTTTT. Translating gives CATSDGTGAIGAGELFF. The chain joins TRBV24-1 to TRBJ2-2, with 10 bases aligning to TRBD1. The CDR3 runs to 17 residues. Per germline, CDR1 KGHDR and CDR2 SFDVKD. V lost 3 bases, J lost 6 bases, and 9 bases stayed unmatched.

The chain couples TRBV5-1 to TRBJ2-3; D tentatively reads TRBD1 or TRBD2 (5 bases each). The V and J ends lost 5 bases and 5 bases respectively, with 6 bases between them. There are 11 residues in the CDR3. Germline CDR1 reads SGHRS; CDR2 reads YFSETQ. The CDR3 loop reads CASRGEDTQYF. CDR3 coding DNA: TGCGCCAGCAGGGGGGAAGATACGCAGTATTTT. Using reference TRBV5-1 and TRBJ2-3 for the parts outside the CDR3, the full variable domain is KAGVTQTPRYLIKTRGQQVTLSCSPISGHRSVSWYQQTPGQGLQFLFEYFSETQRNKGNFPGRFSGRQFSNSRSEMNVSTLELGDSALYLCASRGEDTQYFGPGTRLTVL.

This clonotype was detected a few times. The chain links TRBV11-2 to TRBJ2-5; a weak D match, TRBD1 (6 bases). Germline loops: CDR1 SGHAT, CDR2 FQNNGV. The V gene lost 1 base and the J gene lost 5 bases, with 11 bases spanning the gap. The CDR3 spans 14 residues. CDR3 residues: CASSLVRQGETQYF. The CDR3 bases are TGTGCCAGCAGCTTAGTACGGCAGGGGGAGACCCAGTACTTC.

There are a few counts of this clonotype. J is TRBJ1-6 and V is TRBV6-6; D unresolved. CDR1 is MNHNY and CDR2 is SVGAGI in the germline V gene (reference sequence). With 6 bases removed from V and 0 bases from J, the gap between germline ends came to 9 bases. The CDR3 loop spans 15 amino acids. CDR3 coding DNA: TGTGCCAGCAGCCCCCGGGGCTCCTATAATTCACCCCTCCACTTT. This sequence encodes CASSPRGSYNSPLHF.

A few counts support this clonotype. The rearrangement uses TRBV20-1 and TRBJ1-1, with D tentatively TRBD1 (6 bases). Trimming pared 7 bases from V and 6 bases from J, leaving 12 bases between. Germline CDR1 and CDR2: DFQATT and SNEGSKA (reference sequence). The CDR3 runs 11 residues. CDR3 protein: CSGRGAAEAFF. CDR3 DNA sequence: TGCAGTGGGAGGGGGGCAGCTGAAGCTTTCTTT.

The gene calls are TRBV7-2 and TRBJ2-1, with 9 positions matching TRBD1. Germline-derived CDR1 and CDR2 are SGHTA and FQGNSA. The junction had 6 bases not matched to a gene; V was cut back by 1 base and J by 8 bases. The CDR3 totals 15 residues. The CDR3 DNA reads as TGTGCCAGCAGCTTAGTACAGGGGGCGGGCTATGAGCAGTTCTTC. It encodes CASSLVQGAGYEQFF.

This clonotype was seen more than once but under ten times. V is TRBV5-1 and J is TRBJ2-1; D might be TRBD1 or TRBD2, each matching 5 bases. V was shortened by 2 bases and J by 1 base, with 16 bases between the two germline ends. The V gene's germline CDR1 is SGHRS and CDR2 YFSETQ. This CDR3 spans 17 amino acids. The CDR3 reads CASSFRAGTSSYNEQFF. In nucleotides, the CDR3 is TGCGCCAGCAGCTTCCGAGCTGGGACCAGTTCCTACAATGAGCAGTTCTTC.

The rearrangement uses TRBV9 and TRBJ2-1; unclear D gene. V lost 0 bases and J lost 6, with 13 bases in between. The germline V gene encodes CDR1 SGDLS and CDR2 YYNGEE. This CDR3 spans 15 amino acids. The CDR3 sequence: CASSVAGVPANEQFF. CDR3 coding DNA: TGTGCCAGCAGCGTAGCTGGGGTCCCGGCCAATGAGCAGTTCTTC.

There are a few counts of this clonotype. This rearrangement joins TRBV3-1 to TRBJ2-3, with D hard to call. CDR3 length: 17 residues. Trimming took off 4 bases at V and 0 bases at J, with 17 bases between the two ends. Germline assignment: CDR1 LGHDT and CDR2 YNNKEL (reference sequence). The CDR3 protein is CASSPSSPPTSTDTQYF. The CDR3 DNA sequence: TGTGCCAGCAGCCCCTCGAGTCCACCGACAAGCACAGATACGCAGTATTTT.

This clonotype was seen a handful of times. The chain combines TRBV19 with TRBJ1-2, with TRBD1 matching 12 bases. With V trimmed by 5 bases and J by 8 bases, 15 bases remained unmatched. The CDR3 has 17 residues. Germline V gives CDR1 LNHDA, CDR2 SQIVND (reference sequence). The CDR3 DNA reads TGTGCCAGTAGTCGTCGGGGGACAGGGGGCGTCTTAAGAGGCTACACCTTC. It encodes CASSRRGTGGVLRGYTF.

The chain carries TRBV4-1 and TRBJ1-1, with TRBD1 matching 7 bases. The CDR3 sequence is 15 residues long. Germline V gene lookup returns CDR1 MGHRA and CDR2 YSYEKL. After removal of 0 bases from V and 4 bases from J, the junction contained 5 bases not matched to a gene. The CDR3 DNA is TGCGCCAGCAGCCAAGAGGCAGGGGGTCCCACTGAAGCTTTCTTT. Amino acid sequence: CASSQEAGGPTEAFF.

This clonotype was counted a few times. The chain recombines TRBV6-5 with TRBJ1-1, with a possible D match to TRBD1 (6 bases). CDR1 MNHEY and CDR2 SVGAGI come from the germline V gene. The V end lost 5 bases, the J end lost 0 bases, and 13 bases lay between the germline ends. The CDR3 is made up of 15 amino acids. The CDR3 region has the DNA TGTGCCAGCAGTCCCCGACAGGAAATGAACACTGAAGCTTTCTTT. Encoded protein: CASSPRQEMNTEAFF.

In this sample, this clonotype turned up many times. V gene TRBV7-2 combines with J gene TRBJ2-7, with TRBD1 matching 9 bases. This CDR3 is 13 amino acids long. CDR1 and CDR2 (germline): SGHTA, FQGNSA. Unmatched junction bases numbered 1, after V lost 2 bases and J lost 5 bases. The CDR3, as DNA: TGTGCCAGCAGCTTAACAGGGGGCCACGAGCAGTACTTC. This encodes CASSLTGGHEQYF.

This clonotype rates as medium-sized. The CDR3 reads CASDRGLLGNIQYF. In DNA, the CDR3 is TGTGCCAGTGACAGGGGGCTCCTAGGGAACATTCAGTACTTC. The rearrangement links TRBV6-1 to TRBJ2-4; 10 bases line up with TRBD1. This CDR3 is 14 amino acids long. Germline values: CDR1 MNHNS, CDR2 SASEGT. The V segment lost 9 bases and the J segment 7 bases; nucleotides outside the gene matches: 9.

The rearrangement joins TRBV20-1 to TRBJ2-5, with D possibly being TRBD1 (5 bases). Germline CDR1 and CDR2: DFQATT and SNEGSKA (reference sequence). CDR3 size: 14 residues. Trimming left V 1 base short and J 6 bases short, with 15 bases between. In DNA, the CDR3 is TGCAGTGCTAGAGCATTCCTTAGGGGAAAGACCCAGTACTTC. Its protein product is CSARAFLRGKTQYF.

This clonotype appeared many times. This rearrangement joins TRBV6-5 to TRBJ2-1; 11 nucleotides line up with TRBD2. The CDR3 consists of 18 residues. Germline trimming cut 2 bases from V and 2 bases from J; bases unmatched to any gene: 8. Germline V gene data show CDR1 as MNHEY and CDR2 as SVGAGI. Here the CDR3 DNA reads TGTGCCAGCAGTTACGAGTCTAGCGGGGGGATACCCTACAATGAGCAGTTCTTC. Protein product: CASSYESSGGIPYNEQFF.

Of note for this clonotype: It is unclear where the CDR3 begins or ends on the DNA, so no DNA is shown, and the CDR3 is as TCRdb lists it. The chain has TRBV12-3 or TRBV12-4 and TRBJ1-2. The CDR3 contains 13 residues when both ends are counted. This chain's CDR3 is CASSFLAGHGYTF.

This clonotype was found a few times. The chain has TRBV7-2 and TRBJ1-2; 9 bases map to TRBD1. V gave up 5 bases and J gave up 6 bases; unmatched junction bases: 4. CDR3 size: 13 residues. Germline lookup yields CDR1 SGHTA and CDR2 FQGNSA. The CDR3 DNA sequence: TGTGCCAGCAGCATCGACAGGGGGGATGGCTACACCTTC. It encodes CASSIDRGDGYTF.

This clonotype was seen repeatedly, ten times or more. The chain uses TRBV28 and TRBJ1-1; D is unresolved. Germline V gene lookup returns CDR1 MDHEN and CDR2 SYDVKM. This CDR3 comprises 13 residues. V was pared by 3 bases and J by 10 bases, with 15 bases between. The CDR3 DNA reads TGTGCCAGCAGTTTTGACGGCATTTGGGGAGCTTTCTTT. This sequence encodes CASSFDGIWGAFF.

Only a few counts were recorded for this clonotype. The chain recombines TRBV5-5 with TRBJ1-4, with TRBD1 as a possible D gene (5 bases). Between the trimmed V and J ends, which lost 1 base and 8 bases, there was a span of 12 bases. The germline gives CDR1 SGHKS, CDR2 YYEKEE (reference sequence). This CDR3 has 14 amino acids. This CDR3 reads CASSLFKGREKLFF. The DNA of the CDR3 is TGTGCCAGCAGCTTGTTCAAGGGACGGGAAAAACTGTTTTTT.

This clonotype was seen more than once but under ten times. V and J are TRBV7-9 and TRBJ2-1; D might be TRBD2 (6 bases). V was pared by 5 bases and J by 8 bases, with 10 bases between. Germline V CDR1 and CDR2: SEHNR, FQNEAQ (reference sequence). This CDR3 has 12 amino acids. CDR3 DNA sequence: TGTGCCAGCAGCCAGGAGGGGTATGAGCAGTTCTTC. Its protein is CASSQEGYEQFF.

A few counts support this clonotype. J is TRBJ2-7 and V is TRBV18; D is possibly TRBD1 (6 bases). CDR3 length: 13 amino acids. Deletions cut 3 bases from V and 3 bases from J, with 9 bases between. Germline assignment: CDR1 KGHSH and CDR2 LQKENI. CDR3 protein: CASSPGDNYEQYV. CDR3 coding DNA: TGTGCCAGCTCACCCGGGGACAACTACGAGCAGTACGTC.

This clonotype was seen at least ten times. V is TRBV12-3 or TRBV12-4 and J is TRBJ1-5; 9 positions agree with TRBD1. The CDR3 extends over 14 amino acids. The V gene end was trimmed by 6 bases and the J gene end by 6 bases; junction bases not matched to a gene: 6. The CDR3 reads CASRPGQGGQPQHF. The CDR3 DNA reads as TGTGCCAGCAGGCCGGGACAGGGAGGTCAGCCCCAGCATTTT.

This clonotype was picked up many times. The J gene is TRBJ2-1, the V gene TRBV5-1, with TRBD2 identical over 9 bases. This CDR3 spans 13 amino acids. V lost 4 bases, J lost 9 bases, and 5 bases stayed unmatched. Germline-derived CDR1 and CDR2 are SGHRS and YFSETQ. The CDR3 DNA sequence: TGCGCCAGCAGCATCGGGACTAGCTCTGAGCAGTTCTTC. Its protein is CASSIGTSSEQFF.

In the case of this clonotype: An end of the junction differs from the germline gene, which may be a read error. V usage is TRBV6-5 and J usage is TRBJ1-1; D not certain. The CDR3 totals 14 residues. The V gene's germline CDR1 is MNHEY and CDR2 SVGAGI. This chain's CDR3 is CASSSPEGITESFF. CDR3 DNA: TGTGCCAGCAGTTCACCTGAGGGTATCACTGAATCTTTCTTT.

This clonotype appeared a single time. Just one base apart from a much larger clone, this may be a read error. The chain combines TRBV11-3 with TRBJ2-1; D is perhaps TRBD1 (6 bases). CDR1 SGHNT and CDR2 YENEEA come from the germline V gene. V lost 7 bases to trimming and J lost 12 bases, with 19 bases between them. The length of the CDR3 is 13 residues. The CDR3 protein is CASKEYQGTRQFF. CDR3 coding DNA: TGTGCCAGCAAGGAGTACCAGGGGACCCGGCAGTTCTTC.